A selection of T cell receptor beta chains follows, all from one sample in a study of response to subunit inactivated influenza vaccine. Via MiXCR, TCRdb re-called the RT-PCR reads, giving one row per CDR3 protein. The sample lists around 300,000 distinct CDR3 sequences, 20% to 25% occurring once. Material: PBMCs from blood, obtained about 20 months after vaccination. Receptors originate from a man between 45 and 75 years old who received an inactivated influenza vaccine. Each CDR3 is given with its conserved first and last residue. The order of the fields is V gene, CDR3 protein.

v_gene: TRBV27; CDR3aa: CASSLLPYSGSTDTQYF
v_gene: TRBV12-3/TRBV12-4; CDR3aa: CASSLLDRGSEAFF
v_gene: TRBV4-3; CDR3aa: CASSQYPKRTDRDRYSYNSPLHF
v_gene: TRBV4-1; CDR3aa: CASSQVETGMDTIYF
v_gene: TRBV24-1; CDR3aa: CATSDPRSPGGELFF
v_gene: TRBV4-2; CDR3aa: CASSPEGHLNTEAFF
v_gene: TRBV5-5; CDR3aa: CASGAAGYEQYF
v_gene: TRBV10-2; CDR3aa: CASSGTGTGGAYGYTF
v_gene: TRBV29-1; CDR3aa: CSVEPGGTEAFF
v_gene: TRBV4-1; CDR3aa: CASSQDLRQGNSPLHF
v_gene: TRBV7-2; CDR3aa: CASSFGGTLSYEQYF
v_gene: TRBV19; CDR3aa: CAARSFTGAYGYTF
v_gene: TRBV29-1; CDR3aa: CSVEVAGVGAYNSPLHF
v_gene: TRBV6-2/TRBV6-3; CDR3aa: CAGRTPGSPLHF
v_gene: TRBV10-3; CDR3aa: CAISVRVGDTEAFF
v_gene: TRBV9; CDR3aa: CASSVGGGFSYNEQFF
v_gene: TRBV6-5; CDR3aa: CASSSRRTGTGYGYTF
v_gene: TRBV11-2; CDR3aa: CASSLTGSHTIYF
v_gene: TRBV20-1; CDR3aa: CSASIRTGAIRAFF
v_gene: TRBV12-5; CDR3aa: CASGLVLAGGVNEQFF
v_gene: TRBV7-6; CDR3aa: CASSPLAGGGQIGELFF
v_gene: TRBV29-1; CDR3aa: CSVAGTENTGELFF
v_gene: TRBV12-3/TRBV12-4; CDR3aa: CASSFFPPSSYEQYF
v_gene: TRBV20-1; CDR3aa: CSVGRGTGLEKLFF
v_gene: TRBV10-3; CDR3aa: CAIKPGQEGKLFF
v_gene: TRBV20-1; CDR3aa: CSAGRGQTDTQYF
v_gene: TRBV13; CDR3aa: CASSPTGGLTDTQYF
v_gene: TRBV11-3; CDR3aa: CASSPDKSTDTQYF
v_gene: TRBV5-8; CDR3aa: CASSPWKLAGELFF